These 15 T cell receptor beta chains were sequenced from one sample in a study of HIV-infected patients and healthy controls. Reverse transcription used about 500 ng RNA and constant-region primers for alpha and beta. Separate chain-specific third strand synthesis with multiplexing indices produced the alpha and beta libraries. TCRdb re-called the 5' RACE reads with MiXCR, one entry per CDR3 protein. In the table there are around 16,000 distinct CDR3 sequences, under 10% of which are singletons. The repertoire came from unfractionated whole blood and reflected all unsorted peripheral T cells. The sample consisted of blood. These receptors were collected from an adult in good health.

This clonotype has a count of ten or more. J is TRBJ1-1 and V is TRBV20-1; D ambiguous. V was cut by 8 bases and J by 4 bases, with 17 bases left in between. CDR1 is DFQATT, CDR2 SNEGSKA, per germline (reference sequence). The CDR3 is 13 amino acids. The CDR3 DNA reads as TGCAGTATAGCTCTTCCCGGGGTCACTGAAGCTTTCTTT. As protein: CSIALPGVTEAFF.

This clonotype was counted only a few times. DNA for the CDR3: TGCAGTGCTAGCTTATGGCGCAATCAGCCCCAGCATTTT. Amino acids: CSASLWRNQPQHF. The J gene is TRBJ1-5, the V gene TRBV20-1; the D is unclear. This CDR3 is 13 amino acids long. CDR1 DFQATT and CDR2 SNEGSKA come from the germline V gene (reference sequence). V lost 3 bases to trimming and J lost 2 bases, with 8 bases between them.

This clonotype appeared many times. The chain employs TRBV3-1 and TRBJ2-1; 7 bases are shared with TRBD2. This CDR3 has 14 amino acids. Looked up from germline, CDR1 is LGHDT and CDR2 is YNNKEL (reference sequence). V shed 6 bases and J 10 bases; nucleotides not matched to a gene: 12. The CDR3 loop is CASRGLAGVDEQFF. In nucleotides, the CDR3 is TGTGCCAGCAGGGGCCTCGCGGGAGTTGACGAGCAGTTCTTC.

The sample holds many counts of this clonotype. The J gene is TRBJ1-3, the V gene TRBV5-6; D remains ambiguous. Germline V gene data show CDR1 as SGHDT and CDR2 as YYEEEE. The CDR3 consists of 15 residues. V was cut by 4 bases and J by 0 bases, with 11 bases left in between. CDR3 DNA sequence: TGTGCCAGCAGCCCGGACGTAAGCTCTGGAAACACCATATATTTT. Its protein is CASSPDVSSGNTIYF.

This clonotype was found many times. The chain has TRBV5-1 and TRBJ2-6; the match to TRBD1 covers 9 bases. Germline-derived CDR1 and CDR2 are SGHRS and YFSETQ. Unmatched junction bases numbered 5, after V lost 4 bases and J lost 0 bases. The CDR3 runs to 17 residues. The CDR3 reads CASSGGQGSSGANVLTF. The DNA for the CDR3 is TGCGCCAGCAGCGGGGGACAGGGCTCCTCTGGGGCCAACGTCCTGACTTTC.

The V and J genes are TRBV7-9 and TRBJ2-3, with unresolved D. CDR3 size: 15 residues. Germline CDR1 reads SEHNR; CDR2 reads FQNEAQ (reference sequence). Trimming stripped 1 base from V and 6 bases from J, with 14 bases between. The CDR3 sequence: CASSLGRAQWDTQYF. As DNA, the CDR3 is TGTGCCAGCAGCTTAGGTCGGGCCCAGTGGGATACGCAGTATTTT. Combining the CDR3 with reference TRBV7-9 and TRBJ2-3 gives the whole variable domain DTGVSQNPRHKITKRGQNVTFRCDPISEHNRLYWYRQTLGQGPEFLTYFQNEAQLEKSRLLSDRFSAERPKGSFSTLEIQRTEQGDSAMYLCASSLGRAQWDTQYFGPGTRLTVL.

This clonotype has ten or more counts. The CDR3: CASSYSPQETQYF. The CDR3 bases are TGTGCCAGCAGTTACTCCCCGCAAGAGACCCAGTACTTC. V gene TRBV6-2 or TRBV6-3 combines with J gene TRBJ2-5; no definite D call. Between the trimmed V and J ends, which lost 0 bases and 2 bases, there was a span of 4 bases. Germline V gene lookup returns CDR1 MNHEY and CDR2 SVGEGT. The CDR3 contains 13 residues.

This clonotype has ten or more counts. The rearrangement links TRBV5-1 to TRBJ2-5; maybe TRBD2 (6 bases). This CDR3 has 15 amino acids. Germline V gene data show CDR1 as SGHRS and CDR2 as YFSETQ. Trimming cost V 0 bases and J 2 bases, with 11 bases left between them. This CDR3 reads CASSLGRASQETQYF. CDR3 coding DNA: TGCGCCAGCAGCTTGGGGAGGGCTTCGCAAGAGACCCAGTACTTC. The variable domain in full, with the rest retrieved from reference TRBV5-1 and TRBJ2-5, is KAGVTQTPRYLIKTRGQQVTLSCSPISGHRSVSWYQQTPGQGLQFLFEYFSETQRNKGNFPGRFSGRQFSNSRSEMNVSTLELGDSALYLCASSLGRASQETQYFGPGTRLLVL.

This clonotype has a count of ten or more. V gene TRBV28 combines with J gene TRBJ2-7, with 7 positions matching TRBD1. The CDR3 is 15 amino acids. Trimming removed 3 bases from V and 2 bases from J; junction bases left unmatched: 7. CDR1 is MDHEN and CDR2 is SYDVKM in the germline V gene. As DNA, the CDR3 is TGTGCCAGCAGTTTGGGGACAGAGACTGCCTACGAGCAGTACGTC. Protein product: CASSLGTETAYEQYV.

This clonotype was recorded many times. The chain has TRBV20-1 and TRBJ2-5; possibly TRBD2 for D (5 bases). Trimming shortened V by 8 bases and J by 2 bases, and 21 bases separated the two germline ends. Germline V CDR1 and CDR2: DFQATT, SNEGSKA (reference sequence). The CDR3 is made up of 15 amino acids. The CDR3 nucleotides read TGCAGTAACCTGATCCGAGAGGGCGGGCAAGAGACCCAGTACTTC. Translating gives CSNLIREGGQETQYF.

This clonotype was counted many times. CDR3 in DNA: TGTGCCAGCTCAGTTTACCCACCTAATTCCGGCAATCAGCCCCAGCATTTT. Translated: CASSVYPPNSGNQPQHF. This chain uses TRBV27 with TRBJ1-5; D not certain. V lost 8 bases to trimming and J lost 2 bases, with 22 bases between them. The CDR3 runs 17 residues. Germline V gene lookup returns CDR1 MNHEY and CDR2 SMNVEV (reference sequence).

At least ten counts were recorded for this clonotype. CDR3: CSARVASGTYEQYF. The CDR3 bases are TGCAGTGCTAGAGTTGCTAGCGGGACCTACGAGCAGTACTTC. The chain carries TRBV20-1 and TRBJ2-7, with 9 bases that match TRBD2. The V gene end was trimmed by 1 base and the J gene end by 2 bases; junction bases not matched to a gene: 3. This CDR3 has 14 residues. Germline V CDR1 and CDR2: DFQATT, SNEGSKA (reference sequence).

By proportion, this clonotype is medium-sized. The CDR3 spells CASSQLSGANVLTF. Written as DNA, the CDR3 is TGTGCCAGCAGCCAACTCTCTGGGGCCAACGTCCTGACTTTC. The V gene is TRBV14, the J gene TRBJ2-6; no definite D call. Between the trimmed V and J ends, which lost 2 bases and 0 bases, there was a span of 2 bases. CDR3 size: 14 residues. Germline assignment: CDR1 SGHDN and CDR2 FVKESK.

The sample holds many counts of this clonotype. The chain couples TRBV20-1 to TRBJ1-3; TRBD1 aligns across 7 bases. The CDR3 spans 14 residues. J lost 3 bases, V lost 6 bases, and 8 bases had no gene match. Germline-derived CDR1 and CDR2 are DFQATT and SNEGSKA (reference sequence). The CDR3 protein is CSAPNRDSGNTIYF. CDR3 bases: TGCAGTGCCCCGAACCGGGACAGTGGAAACACCATATATTTT.

This clonotype was seen a few times. The chain links TRBV19 to TRBJ2-3; D may be TRBD2 (6 bases). Germline CDR1 LNHDA, CDR2 SQIVND (reference sequence). V lost 1 base to trimming and J lost 1 base, with 12 bases between them. This CDR3 spans 16 amino acids. The chain's CDR3 is CASSIVLAGGTDTQYF. The CDR3 DNA sequence: TGTGCCAGTAGTATAGTACTAGCAGGTGGCACAGATACGCAGTATTTT.